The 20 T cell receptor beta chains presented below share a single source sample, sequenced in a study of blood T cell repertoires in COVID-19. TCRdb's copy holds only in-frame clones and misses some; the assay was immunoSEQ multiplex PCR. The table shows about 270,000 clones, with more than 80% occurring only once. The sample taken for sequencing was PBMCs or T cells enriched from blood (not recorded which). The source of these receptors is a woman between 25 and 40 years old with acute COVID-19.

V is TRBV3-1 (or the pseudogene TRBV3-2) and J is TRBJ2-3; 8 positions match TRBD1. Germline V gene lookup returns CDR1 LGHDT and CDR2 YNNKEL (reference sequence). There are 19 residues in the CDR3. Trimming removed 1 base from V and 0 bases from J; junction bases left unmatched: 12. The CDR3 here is CASSQVRDTGGISTDTQYF. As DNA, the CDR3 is TGTGCCAGCAGCCAAGTCCGGGACACAGGGGGAATTAGCACAGATACGCAGTATTTT.

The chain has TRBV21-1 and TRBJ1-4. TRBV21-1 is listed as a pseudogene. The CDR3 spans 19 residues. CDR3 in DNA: TGTGCCAGCAGCAAAGCGCCGAGCGAGGACTATTCAACTAATGAAAAACTGTTTTTT. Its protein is CASSKAPSEDYSTNEKLFF.

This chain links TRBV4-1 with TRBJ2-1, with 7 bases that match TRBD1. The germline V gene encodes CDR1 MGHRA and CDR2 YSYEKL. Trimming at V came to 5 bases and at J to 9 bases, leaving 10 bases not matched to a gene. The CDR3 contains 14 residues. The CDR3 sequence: CASSSWAGGTEQFF. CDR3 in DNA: TGCGCCAGCAGCTCTTGGGCAGGGGGAACTGAGCAGTTCTTC.

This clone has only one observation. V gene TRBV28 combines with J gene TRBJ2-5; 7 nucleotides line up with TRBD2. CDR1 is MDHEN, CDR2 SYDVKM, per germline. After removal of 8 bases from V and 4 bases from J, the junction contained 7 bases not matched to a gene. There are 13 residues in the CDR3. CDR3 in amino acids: CASSLGGLETQYF. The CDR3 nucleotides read TGTGCCAGCTCTCTCGGGGGGTTAGAGACCCAGTACTTC.

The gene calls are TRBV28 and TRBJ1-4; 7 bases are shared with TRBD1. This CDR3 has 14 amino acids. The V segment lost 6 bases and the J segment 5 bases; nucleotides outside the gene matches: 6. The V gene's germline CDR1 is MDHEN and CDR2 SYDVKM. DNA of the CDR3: TGTGCCAGCAGCTCGGGACAGTGGAATGAAAAACTGTTTTTT. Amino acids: CASSSGQWNEKLFF.

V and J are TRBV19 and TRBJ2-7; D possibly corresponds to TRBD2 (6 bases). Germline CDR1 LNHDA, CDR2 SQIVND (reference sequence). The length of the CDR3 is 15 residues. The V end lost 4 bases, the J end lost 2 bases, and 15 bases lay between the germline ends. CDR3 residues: CASSTRGDLAYEQYF. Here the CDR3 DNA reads TGTGCCAGTAGTACCCGCGGGGACTTGGCCTACGAGCAGTACTTC.

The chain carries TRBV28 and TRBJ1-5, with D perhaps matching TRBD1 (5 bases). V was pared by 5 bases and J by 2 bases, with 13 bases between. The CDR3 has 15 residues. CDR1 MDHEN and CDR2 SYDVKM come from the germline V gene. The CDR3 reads CASSHGGVGNQPQHF. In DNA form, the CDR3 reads TGTGCCAGCAGTCACGGGGGTGTGGGCAATCAGCCCCAGCATTTT.

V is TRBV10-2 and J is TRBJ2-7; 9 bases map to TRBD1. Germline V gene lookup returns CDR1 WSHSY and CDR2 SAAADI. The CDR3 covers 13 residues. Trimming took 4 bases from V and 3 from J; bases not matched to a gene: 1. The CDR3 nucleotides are TGCGCCAGCAGTGGGACAGGGGACTACGAGCAGTACTTC. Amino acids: CASSGTGDYEQYF.

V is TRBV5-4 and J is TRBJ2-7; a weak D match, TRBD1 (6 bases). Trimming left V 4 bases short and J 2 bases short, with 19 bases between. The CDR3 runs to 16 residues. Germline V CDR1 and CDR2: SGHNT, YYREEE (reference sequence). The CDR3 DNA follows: TGTGCCAGCAGCCTCTGGGACATCTTAGGGACCTACGAGCAGTACTTC. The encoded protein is CASSLWDILGTYEQYF. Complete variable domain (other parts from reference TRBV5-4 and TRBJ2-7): ETGVTQSPTHLIKTRGQQVTLRCSSQSGHNTVSWYQQALGQGPQFIFQYYREEENGRGNFPPRFSGLQFPNYSSELNVNALELDDSALYLCASSLWDILGTYEQYFGPGTRLTVT.

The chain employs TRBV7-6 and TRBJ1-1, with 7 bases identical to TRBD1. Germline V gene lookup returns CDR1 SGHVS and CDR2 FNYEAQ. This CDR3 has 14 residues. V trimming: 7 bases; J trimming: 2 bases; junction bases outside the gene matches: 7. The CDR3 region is CASTKVGGNTEAFF. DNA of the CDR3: TGTGCCAGCACTAAAGTAGGGGGCAACACTGAAGCTTTCTTT.

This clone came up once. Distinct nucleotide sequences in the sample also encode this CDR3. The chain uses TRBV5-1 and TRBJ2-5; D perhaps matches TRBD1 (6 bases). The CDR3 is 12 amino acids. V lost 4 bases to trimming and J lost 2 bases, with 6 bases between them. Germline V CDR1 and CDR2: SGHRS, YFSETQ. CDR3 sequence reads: CASSRGQETQYF. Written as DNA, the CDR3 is TGCGCCAGCAGCAGGGGGCAAGAGACCCAGTACTTC.

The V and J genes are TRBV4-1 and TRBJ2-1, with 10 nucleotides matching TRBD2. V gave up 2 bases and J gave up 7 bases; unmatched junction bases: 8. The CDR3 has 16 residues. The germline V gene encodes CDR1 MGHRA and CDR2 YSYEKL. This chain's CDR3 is CASSQPSSGSWNEQFF. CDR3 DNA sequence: TGCGCCAGCAGCCAACCTTCTAGCGGGAGTTGGAATGAGCAGTTCTTC.

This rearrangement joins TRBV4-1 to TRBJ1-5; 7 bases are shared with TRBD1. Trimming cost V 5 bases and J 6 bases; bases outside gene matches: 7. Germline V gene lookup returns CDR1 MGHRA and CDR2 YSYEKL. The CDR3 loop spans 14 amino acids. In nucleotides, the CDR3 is TGCGCCAGCAGCGGGACAGCGGAGGGTCAGCCCCAGCATTTT. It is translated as CASSGTAEGQPQHF.

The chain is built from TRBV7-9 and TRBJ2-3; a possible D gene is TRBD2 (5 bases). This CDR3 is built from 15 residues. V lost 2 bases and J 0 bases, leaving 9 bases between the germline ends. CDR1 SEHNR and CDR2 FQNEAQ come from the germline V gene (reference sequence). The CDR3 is CASSLPSGSTDTQYF. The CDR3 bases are TGTGCCAGCAGCTTACCCAGCGGAAGCACAGATACGCAGTATTTT. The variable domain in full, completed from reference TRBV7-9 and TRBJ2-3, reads DTGVSQNPRHKITKRGQNVTFRCDPISEHNRLYWYRQTLGQGPEFLTYFQNEAQLEKSRLLSDRFSAERPKGSFSTLEIQRTEQGDSAMYLCASSLPSGSTDTQYFGPGTRLTVL.

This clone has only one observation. CDR3 sequence reads: CASSLTGVNQPQHF. CDR3 DNA sequence: TGTGCCAGCAGCCTGACAGGTGTCAATCAGCCCCAGCATTTT. The chain recombines TRBV3-1 (or the pseudogene TRBV3-2) with TRBJ1-5; tentative D call: TRBD1 (6 bases). CDR3 size: 14 residues. Germline V gene sequence: CDR1 LGHDT, CDR2 YNNKEL (reference sequence). V was pared by 4 bases and J by 3 bases, with 10 bases between.

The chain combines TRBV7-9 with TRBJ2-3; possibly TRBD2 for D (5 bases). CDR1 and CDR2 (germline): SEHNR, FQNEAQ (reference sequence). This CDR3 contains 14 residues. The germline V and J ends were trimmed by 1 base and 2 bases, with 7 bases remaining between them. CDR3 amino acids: CASSLGGYTDTQYF. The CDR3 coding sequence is TGTGCCAGCAGCTTAGGCGGGTACACAGATACGCAGTATTTT.

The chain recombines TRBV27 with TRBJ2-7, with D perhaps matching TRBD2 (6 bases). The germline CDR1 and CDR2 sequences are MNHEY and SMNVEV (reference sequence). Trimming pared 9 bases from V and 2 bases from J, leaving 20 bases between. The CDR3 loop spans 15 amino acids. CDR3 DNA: TGTGCCAGTGGGGTGGGGGGATTTTCAACCTACGAGCAGTACTTC. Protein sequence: CASGVGGFSTYEQYF.

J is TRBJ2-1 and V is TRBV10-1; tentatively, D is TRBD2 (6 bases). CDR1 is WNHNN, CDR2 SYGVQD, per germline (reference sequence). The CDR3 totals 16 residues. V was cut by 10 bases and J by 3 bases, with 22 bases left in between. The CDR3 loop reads CAMTTSPGSSYNEQFF. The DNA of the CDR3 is TGCGCCATGACAACTTCCCCCGGGAGCAGCTACAATGAGCAGTTCTTC.

CDR3 residues: CASSLDVRAYNEQFF. In DNA form, the CDR3 reads TGCGCCAGCAGCTTGGATGTCAGGGCCTACAATGAGCAGTTCTTC. The chain uses TRBV5-1 and TRBJ2-1; a possible D gene is TRBD1 (5 bases). V lost 0 bases, J lost 2 bases, and 9 bases lay in between. The CDR3 runs 15 residues. The germline gives CDR1 SGHRS, CDR2 YFSETQ.

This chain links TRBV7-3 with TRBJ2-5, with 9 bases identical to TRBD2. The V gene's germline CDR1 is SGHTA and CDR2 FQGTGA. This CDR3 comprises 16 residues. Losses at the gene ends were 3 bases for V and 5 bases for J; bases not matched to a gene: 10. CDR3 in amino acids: CASSFPLAGSSETQYF. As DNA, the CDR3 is TGTGCCAGCAGCTTTCCTCTAGCGGGGAGTAGTGAGACCCAGTACTTC. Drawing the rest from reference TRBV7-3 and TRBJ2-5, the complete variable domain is GAGVSQTPSNKVTEKGKYVELRCDPISGHTALYWYRQSLGQGPEFLIYFQGTGAADDSGLPNDRFFAVRPEGSVSTLKIQRTERGDSAVYLCASSFPLAGSSETQYFGPGTRLLVL.